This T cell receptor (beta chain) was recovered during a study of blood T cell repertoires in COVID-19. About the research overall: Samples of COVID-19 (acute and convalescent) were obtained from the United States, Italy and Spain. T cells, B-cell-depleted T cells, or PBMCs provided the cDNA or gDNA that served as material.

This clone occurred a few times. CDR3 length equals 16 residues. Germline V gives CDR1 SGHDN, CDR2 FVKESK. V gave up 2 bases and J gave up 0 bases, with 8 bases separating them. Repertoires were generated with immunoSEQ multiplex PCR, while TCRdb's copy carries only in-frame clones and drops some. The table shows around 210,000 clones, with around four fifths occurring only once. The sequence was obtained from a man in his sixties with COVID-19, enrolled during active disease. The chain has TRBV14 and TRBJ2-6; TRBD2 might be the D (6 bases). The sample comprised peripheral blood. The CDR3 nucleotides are TGTGCCAGCAGCCAACAGACTAGCTCTGGGGCCAACGTCCTGACTTTC. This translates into CASSQQTSSGANVLTF.